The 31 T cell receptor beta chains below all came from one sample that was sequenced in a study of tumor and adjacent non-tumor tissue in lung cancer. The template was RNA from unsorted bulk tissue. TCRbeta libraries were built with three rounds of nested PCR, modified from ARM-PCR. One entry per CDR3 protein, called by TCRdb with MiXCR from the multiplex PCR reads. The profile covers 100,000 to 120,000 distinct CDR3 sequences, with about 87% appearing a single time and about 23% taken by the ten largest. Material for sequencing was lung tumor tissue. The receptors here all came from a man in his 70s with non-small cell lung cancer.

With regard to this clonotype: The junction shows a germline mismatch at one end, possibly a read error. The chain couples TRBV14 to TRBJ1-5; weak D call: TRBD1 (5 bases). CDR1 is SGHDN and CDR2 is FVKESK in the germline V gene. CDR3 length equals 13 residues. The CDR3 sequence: CVSSQEMGRPQHF. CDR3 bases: TGTGTCAGCAGCCAAGAAATGGGGCGGCCCCAGCATTTT.

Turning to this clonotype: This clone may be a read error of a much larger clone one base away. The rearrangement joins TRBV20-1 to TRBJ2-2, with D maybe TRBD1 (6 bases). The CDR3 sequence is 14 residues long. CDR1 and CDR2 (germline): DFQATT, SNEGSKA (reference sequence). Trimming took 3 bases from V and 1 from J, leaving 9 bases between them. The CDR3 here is CSASSGENTGELFF. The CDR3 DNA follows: TGCAGTGCTAGCTCAGGGGAGAACACCGGGGAGCTGTTTTTT.

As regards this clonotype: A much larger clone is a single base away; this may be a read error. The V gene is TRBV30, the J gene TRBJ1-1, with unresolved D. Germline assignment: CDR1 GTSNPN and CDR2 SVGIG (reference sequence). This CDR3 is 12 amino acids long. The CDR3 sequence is CAWSLMNAEAFF. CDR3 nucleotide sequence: TGTGCCTGGAGTCTAATGAACGCTGAAGCTTTCTTT. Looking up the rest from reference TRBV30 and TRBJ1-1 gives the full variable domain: SQTIHQWPATLVQPVGSPLSLECTVEGTSNPNLYWYRQAAGRGLQLLFYSVGIGQISSEVPQNLSASRPQDRQFILSSKKLLLSDSGFYLCAWSLMNAEAFFGQGTRLTVV.

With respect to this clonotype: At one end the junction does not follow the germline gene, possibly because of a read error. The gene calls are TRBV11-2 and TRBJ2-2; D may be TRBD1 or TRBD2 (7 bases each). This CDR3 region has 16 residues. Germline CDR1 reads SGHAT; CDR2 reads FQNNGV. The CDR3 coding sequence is TGTGCCTGCAGCTTAGCGGGCACAGGGGTTACCGGGGAGCTGTTTTTT. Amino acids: CACSLAGTGVTGELFF.

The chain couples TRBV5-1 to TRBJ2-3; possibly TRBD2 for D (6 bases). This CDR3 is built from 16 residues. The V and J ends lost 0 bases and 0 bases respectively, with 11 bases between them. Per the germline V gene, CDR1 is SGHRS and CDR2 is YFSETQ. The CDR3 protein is CASSLVGGMSTDTQYF. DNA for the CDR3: TGCGCCAGCAGCTTGGTCGGCGGGATGAGCACAGATACGCAGTATTTT.

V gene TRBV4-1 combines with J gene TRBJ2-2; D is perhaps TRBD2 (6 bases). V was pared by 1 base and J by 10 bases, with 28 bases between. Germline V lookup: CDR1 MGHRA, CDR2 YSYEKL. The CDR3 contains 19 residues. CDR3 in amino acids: CASSQVSIWAGSVIVELFF. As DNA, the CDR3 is TGCGCCAGCAGCCAAGTTTCAATTTGGGCGGGATCAGTCATCGTGGAGCTGTTTTTT.

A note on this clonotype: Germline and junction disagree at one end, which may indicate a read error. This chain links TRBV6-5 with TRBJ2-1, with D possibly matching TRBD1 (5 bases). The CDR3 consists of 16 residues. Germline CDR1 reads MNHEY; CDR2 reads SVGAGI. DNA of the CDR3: TGTGCTAGCAGTTACGTAGGCAGGAGAAGGGGCAATGAGCAGTTCTTC. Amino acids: CASSYVGRRRGNEQFF.

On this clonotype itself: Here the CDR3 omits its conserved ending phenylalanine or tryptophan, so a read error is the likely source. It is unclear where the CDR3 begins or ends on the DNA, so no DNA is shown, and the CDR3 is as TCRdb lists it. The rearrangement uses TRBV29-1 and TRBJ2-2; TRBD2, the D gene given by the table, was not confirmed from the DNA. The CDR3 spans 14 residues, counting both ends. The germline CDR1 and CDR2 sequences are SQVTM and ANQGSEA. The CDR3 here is CSADVAGSTGELFY.

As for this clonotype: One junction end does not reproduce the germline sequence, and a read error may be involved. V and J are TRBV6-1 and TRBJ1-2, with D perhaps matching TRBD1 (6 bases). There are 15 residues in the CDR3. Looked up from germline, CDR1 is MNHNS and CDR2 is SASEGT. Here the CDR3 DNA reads TGTGCCAGCAGCCTGCGGGACAAGTGTAACTATAGCTACACCTTC. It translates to CASSLRDKCNYSYTF.

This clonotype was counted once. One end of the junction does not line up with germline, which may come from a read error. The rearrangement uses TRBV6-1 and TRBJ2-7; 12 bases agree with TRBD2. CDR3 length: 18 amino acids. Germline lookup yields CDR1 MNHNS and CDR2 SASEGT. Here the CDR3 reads CAISELAGGPSTAGEQYF. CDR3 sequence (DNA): TGTGCCATCAGTGAACTAGCGGGAGGCCCCTCGACGGCTGGAGAACAGTACTTC.

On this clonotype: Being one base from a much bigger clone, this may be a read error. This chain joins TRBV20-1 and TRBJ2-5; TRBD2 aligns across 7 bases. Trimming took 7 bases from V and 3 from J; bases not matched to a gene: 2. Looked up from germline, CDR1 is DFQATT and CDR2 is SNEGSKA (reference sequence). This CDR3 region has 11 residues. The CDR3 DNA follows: TGCAGTGTCGGGGGGAAAGAGACCCAGTACTTC. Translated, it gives CSVGGKETQYF.

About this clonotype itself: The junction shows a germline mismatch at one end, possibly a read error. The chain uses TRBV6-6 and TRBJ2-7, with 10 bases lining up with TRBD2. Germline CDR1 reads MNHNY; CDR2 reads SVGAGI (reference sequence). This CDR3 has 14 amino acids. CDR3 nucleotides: TGTCCCAGCGGGGGGGACGAACAGATCTACAAGCAGTACTTC. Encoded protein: CPSGGDEQIYKQYF.

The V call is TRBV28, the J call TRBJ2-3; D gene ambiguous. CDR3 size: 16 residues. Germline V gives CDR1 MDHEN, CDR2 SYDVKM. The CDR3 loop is CVNSFSSARGTDTQYF. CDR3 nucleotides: TGTGTCAACAGTTTCTCCAGCGCGAGAGGAACAGATACGCAGTATTTT.

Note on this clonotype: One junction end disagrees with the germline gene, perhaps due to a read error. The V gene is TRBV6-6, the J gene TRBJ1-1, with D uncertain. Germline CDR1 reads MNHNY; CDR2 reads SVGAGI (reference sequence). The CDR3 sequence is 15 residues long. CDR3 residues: CASSPTGSAKTEAFF. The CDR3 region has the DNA TGTGCAAGCAGTCCCACCGGATCTGCAAAGACTGAAGCTTTCTTT.

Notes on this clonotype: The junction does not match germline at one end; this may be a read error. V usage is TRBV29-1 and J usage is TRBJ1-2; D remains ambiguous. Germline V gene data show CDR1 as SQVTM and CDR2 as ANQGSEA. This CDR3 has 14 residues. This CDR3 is CSDERGKADYDYTF. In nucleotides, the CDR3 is TGCAGCGACGAGAGAGGGAAGGCTGACTATGACTACACCTTC.

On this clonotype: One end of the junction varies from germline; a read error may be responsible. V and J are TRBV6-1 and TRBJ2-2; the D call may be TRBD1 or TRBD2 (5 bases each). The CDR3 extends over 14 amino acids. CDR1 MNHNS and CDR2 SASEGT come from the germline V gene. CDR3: CASRGVGCNGELLF. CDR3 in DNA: TGTGCCAGCAGGGGGGTCGGCTGCAACGGGGAGCTGCTTTTT.

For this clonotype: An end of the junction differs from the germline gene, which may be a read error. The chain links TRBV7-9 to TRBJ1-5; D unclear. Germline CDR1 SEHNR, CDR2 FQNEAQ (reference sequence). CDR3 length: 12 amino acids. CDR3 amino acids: CASSPSNRPQHF. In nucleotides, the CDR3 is TGCGCCAGCAGCCCTTCCAATCGGCCCCAGCATTTT.

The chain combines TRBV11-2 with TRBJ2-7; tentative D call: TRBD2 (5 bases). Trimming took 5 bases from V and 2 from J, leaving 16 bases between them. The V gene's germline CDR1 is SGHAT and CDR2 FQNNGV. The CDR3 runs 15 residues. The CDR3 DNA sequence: TGTGCCAGCAGCCTGATGGACGGGGTAACCTACGAGCAGTACTTC. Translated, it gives CASSLMDGVTYEQYF.

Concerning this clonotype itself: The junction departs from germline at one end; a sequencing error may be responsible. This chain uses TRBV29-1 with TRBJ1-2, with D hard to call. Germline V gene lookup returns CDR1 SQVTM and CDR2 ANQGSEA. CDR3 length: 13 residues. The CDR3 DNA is TGCAGAGCTCTCCAGACGGGAGCCTATAGCTACACCTTC. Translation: CRALQTGAYSYTF. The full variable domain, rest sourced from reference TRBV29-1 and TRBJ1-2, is SAVISQKPSRDICQRGTSLTIQCQVDSQVTMMFWYRQQPGQSLTLIATANQGSEATYESGFVIDKFPISRPNLTFSTLTVSNMSPEDSSIYLCRALQTGAYSYTFGSGTRLTVV.

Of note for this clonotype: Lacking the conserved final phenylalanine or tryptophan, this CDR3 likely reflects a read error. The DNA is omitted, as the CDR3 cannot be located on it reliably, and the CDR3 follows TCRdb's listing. This chain's CDR3 is CSAGDRRQETQHI. The chain has TRBV20-1 and TRBJ2-5; TRBD2, the table's D call, was not compared with the DNA. The V gene's germline CDR1 is DFQATT and CDR2 SNEGSKA (reference sequence). Termini included, the CDR3 measures 13 amino acids.

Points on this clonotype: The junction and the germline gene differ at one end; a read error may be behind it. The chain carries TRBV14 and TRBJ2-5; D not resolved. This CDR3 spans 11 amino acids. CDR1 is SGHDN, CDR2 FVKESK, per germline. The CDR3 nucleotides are TGTGCCAGCAGTCAAGAAGGGACCCAGTACTTC. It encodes CASSQEGTQYF.

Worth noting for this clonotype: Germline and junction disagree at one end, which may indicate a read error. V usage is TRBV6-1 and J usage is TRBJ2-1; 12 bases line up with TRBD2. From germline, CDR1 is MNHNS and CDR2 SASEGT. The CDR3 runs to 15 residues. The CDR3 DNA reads TGTGCCAGTAGTAGACTAGCGGGGGAATACAATAAGCAGTTCTTC. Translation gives CASSRLAGEYNKQFF.

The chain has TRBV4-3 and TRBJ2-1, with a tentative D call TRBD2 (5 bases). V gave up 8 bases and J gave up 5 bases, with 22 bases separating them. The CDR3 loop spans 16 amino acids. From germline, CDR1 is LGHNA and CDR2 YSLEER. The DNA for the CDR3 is TGCGCCAGCTGTCAAGATTCCCGGGATCAGGACAATGAGCAGTTCTTC. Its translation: CASCQDSRDQDNEQFF.

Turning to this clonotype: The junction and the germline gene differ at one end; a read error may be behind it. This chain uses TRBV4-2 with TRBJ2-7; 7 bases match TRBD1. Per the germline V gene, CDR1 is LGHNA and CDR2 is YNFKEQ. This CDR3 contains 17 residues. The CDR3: CASSQTVRRQGDDEQYF. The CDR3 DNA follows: TGTGCCAGCAGCCAAACGGTACGTCGGCAGGGGGACGACGAACAGTACTTC.

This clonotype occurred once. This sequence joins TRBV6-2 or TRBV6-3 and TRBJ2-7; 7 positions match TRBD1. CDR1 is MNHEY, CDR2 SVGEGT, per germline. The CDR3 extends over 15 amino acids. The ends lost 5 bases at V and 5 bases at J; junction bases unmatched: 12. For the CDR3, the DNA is TGTGCCAGCAGTACTAAGACAGGGTTTAGCCACGAGCAGTACTTC. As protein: CASSTKTGFSHEQYF.

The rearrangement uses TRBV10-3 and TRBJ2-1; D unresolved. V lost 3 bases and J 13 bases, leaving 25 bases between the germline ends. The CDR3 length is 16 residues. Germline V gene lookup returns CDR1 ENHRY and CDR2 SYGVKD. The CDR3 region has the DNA TGTGCCATCAGTGACTCATTCGGGTCCCTACGTAACATACAGTTCTTC. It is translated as CAISDSFGSLRNIQFF.

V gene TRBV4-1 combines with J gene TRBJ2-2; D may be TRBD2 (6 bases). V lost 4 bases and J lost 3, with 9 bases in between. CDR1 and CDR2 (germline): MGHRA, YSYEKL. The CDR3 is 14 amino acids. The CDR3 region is CASSPGLHTGELFF. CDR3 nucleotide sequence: TGCGCCAGCAGCCCGGGACTGCACACCGGGGAGCTGTTTTTT.

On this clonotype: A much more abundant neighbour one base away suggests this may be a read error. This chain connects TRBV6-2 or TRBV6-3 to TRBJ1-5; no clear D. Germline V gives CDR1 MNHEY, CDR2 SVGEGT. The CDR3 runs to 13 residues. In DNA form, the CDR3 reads TGTACAGCAGTTGTAGTCTGGAATCAGCCCCAGCATTTT. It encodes CTAVVVWNQPQHF.

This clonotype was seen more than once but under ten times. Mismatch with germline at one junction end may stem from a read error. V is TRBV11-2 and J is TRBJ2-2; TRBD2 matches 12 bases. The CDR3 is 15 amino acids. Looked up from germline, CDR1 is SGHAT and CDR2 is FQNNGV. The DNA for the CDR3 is TGTACCAGCAGCCCTCTAGCGGGGGGGACCTGGGAGCTGTTTTTT. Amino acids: CTSSPLAGGTWELFF. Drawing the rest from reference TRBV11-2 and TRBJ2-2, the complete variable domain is EAGVAQSPRYKIIEKRQSVAFWCNPISGHATLYWYQQILGQGPKLLIQFQNNGVVDDSQLPKDRFSAERLKGVDSTLKIQPAKLEDSAVYLCTSSPLAGGTWELFFGEGSRLTVL.

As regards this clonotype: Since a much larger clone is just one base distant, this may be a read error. CDR3 nucleotide sequence: TGTGCCAGCAGACGTCAGGGGGGCAGTCAGCCCCAGCATTTT. Translating gives CASRRQGGSQPQHF. This chain joins TRBV28 and TRBJ1-5; TRBD1 matches 7 bases. V shed 6 bases and J 6 bases; nucleotides not matched to a gene: 8. The CDR3 is made up of 14 amino acids. The germline V gene has CDR1 MDHEN and CDR2 SYDVKM. The full variable domain, completed using reference TRBV28 and TRBJ1-5, is DVKVTQSSRYLVKRTGEKVFLECVQDMDHENMFWYRQDPGLGLRLIYFSYDVKMKEKGDIPEGYSVSREKKERFSLILESASTNQTSMYLCASRRQGGSQPQHFGDGTRLSIL.

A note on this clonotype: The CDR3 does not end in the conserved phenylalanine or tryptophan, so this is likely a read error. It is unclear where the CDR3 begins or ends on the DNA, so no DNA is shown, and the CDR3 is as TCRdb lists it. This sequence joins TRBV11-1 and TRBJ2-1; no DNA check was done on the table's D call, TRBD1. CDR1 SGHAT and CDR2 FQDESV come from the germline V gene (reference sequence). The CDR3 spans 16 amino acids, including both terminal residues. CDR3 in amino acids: CASSPRPGQGPHEHSL.